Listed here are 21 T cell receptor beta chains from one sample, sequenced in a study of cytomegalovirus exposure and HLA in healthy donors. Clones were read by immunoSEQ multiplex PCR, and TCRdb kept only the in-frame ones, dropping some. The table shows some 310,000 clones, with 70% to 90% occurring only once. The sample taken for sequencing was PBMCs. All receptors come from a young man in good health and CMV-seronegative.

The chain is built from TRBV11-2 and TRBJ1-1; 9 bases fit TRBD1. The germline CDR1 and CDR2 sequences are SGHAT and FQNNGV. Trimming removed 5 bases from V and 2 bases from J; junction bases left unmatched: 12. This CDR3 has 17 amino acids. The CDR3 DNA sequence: TGTGCCAGCAGCCTAGGGACAGGGTCGGGCCGAAACACTGAAGCTTTCTTT. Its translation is CASSLGTGSGRNTEAFF.

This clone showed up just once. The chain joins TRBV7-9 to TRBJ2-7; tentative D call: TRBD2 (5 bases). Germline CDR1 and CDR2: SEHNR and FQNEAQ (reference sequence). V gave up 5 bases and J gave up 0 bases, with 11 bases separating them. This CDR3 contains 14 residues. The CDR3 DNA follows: TGTGCCAGCAGCGCCGGGGTCAGCTCCTACGAGCAGTACTTC. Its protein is CASSAGVSSYEQYF.

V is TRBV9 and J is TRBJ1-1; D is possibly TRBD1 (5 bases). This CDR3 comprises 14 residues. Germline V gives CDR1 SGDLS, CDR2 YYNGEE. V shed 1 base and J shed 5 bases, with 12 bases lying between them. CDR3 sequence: CASSVTTGLTEAFF. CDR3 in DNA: TGTGCCAGCAGCGTAACCACAGGATTAACTGAAGCTTTCTTT.

The CDR3 is CASSVAKTGLNYGYTF. The CDR3, as DNA: TGTGCCAGCAGCGTCGCGAAGACAGGGTTAAACTATGGCTACACCTTC. The genes are TRBV9 and TRBJ1-2; TRBD1 agrees at 7 bases. Germline V CDR1 and CDR2: SGDLS, YYNGEE. The CDR3 sequence is 16 residues long. V gave up 2 bases and J gave up 2 bases; unmatched junction bases: 9.

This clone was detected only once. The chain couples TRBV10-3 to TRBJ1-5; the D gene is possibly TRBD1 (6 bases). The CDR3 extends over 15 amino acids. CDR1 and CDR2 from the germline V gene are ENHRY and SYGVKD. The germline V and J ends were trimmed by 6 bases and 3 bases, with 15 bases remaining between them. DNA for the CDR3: TGTGCCATCAGCCCGAACAGGGATCTCAATCAGCCCCAGCATTTT. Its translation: CAISPNRDLNQPQHF.

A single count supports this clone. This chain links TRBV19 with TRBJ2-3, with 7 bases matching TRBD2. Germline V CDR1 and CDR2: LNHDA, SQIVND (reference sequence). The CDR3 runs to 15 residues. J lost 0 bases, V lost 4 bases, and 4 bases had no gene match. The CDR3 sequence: CASSRGGTSTDTQYF. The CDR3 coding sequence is TGTGCCAGTAGTAGGGGAGGGACTAGCACAGATACGCAGTATTTT. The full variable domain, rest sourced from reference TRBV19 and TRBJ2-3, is DGGITQSPKYLFRKEGQNVTLSCEQNLNHDAMYWYRQDPGQGLRLIYYSQIVNDFQKGDIAEGYSVSREKKESFPLTVTSAQKNPTAFYLCASSRGGTSTDTQYFGPGTRLTVL.

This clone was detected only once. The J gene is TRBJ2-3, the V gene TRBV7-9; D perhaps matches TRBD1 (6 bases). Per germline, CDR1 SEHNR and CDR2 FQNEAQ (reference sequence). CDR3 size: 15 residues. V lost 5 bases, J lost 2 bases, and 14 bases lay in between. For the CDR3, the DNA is TGTGCCAGCAGCCCCCCGGGACACCTCACAGATACGCAGTATTTT. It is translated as CASSPPGHLTDTQYF.

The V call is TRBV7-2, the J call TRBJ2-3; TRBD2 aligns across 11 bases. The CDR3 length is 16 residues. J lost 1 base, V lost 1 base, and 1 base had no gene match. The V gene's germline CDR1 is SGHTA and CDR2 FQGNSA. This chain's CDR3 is CASSLELAGGTDTQYF. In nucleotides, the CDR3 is TGTGCCAGCAGCTTAGAACTAGCGGGGGGCACAGATACGCAGTATTTT.

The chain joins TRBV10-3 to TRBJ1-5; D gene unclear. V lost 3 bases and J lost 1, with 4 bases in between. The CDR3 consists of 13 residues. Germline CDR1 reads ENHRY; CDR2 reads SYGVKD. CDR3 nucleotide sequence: TGTGCCATCAGTGACAGAAGCAATCAGCCCCAGCATTTT. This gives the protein CAISDRSNQPQHF.

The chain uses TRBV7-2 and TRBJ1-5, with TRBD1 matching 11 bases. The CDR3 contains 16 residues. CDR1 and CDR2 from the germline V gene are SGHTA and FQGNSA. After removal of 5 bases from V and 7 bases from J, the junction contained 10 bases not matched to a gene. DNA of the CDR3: TGTGCCAGCAGCCCCCGGGACAGGGGGACAGGACAGCCCCAGCATTTT. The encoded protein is CASSPRDRGTGQPQHF.

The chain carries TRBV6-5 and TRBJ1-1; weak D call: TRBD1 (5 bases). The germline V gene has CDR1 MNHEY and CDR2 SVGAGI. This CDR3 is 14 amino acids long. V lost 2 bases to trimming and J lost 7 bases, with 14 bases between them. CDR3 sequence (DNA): TGTGCCAGCAGTTACCCCGGGGGAACCAGTGAAGCTTTCTTT. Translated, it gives CASSYPGGTSEAFF.

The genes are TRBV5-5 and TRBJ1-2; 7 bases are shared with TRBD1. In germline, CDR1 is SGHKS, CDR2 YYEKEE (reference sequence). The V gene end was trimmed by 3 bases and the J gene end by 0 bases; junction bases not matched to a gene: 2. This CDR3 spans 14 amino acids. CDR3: CASSSQGANYGYTF. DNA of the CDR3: TGTGCCAGCAGCTCTCAGGGGGCTAACTATGGCTACACCTTC.

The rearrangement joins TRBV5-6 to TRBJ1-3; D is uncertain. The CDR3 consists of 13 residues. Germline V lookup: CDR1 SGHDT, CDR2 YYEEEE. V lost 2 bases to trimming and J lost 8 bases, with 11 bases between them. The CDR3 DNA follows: TGTGCCAGCAGCTTTCGAGGGCCGGACACCATATATTTT. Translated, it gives CASSFRGPDTIYF. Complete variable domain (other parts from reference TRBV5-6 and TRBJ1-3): DAGVTQSPTHLIKTRGQQVTLRCSPKSGHDTVSWYQQALGQGPQFIFQYYEEEERQRGNFPDRFSGHQFPNYSSELNVNALLLGDSALYLCASSFRGPDTIYFGEGSWLTVV.

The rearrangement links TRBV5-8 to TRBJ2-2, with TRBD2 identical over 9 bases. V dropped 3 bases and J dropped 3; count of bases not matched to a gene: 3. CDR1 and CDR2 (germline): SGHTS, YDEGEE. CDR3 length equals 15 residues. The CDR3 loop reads CASSSLAGDTGELFF. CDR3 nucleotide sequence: TGTGCCAGCAGCTCCTTAGCGGGGGACACCGGGGAGCTGTTTTTT.

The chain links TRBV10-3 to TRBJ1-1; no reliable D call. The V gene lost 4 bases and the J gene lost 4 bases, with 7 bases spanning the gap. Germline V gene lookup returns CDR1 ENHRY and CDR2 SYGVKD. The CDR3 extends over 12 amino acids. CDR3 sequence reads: CAISGHGTEAFF. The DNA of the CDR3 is TGTGCCATCAGTGGACACGGCACTGAAGCTTTCTTT.

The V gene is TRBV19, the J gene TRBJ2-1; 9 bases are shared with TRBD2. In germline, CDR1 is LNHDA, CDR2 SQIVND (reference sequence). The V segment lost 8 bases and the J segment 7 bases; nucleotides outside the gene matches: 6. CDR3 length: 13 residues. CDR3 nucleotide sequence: TGTGCCAGTTGCGAGCGGGGGGATAATGAGCAGTTCTTC. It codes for CASCERGDNEQFF.

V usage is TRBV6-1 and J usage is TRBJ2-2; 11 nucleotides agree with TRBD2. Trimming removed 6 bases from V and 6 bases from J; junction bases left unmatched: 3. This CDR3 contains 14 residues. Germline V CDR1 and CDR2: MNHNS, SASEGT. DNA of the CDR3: TGTGCCAGCAGCCAGGGACTAGCGGCCGGGGAGCTGTTTTTT. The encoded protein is CASSQGLAAGELFF.

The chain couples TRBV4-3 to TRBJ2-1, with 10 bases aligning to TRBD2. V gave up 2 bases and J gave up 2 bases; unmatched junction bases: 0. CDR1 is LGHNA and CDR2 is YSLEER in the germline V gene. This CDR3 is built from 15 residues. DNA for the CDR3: TGCGCCAGCAGCCAAAGCGGGGGGGCCTACAATGAGCAGTTCTTC. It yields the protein CASSQSGGAYNEQFF.

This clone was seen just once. The DNA for the CDR3 is TGTGCCAGCACCCTAGGTGACGGCGATGAAGCTTTCTTT. Its protein is CASTLGDGDEAFF. The genes are TRBV7-9 and TRBJ1-1; the D is unclear. The CDR3 has 13 amino acids. The ends were cut back, 7 bases at V and 7 bases at J, with 16 bases in the middle. Germline V gene sequence: CDR1 SEHNR, CDR2 FQNEAQ (reference sequence).

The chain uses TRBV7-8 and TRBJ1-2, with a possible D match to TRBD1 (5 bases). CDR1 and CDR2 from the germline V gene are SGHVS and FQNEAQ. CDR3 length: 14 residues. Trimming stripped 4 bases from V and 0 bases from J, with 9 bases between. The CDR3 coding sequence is TGTGCCAGCAGCTCCCTACAGGCTAACTATGGCTACACCTTC. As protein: CASSSLQANYGYTF. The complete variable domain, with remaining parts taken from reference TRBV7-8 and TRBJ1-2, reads GAGVSQSPRYKVAKRGQDVALRCDPISGHVSLFWYQQALGQGPEFLTYFQNEAQLDKSGLPSDRFFAERPEGSVSTLKIQRTQQEDSAVYLCASSSLQANYGYTFGSGTRLTVV.

CDR3 residues: CASSLAGFNQPQHF. Written as DNA, the CDR3 is TGTGCCAGCAGCTTAGCAGGGTTCAATCAGCCCCAGCATTTT. This sequence joins TRBV11-2 and TRBJ1-5; D possibly corresponds to TRBD1 (5 bases). CDR1 SGHAT and CDR2 FQNNGV come from the germline V gene. Trimming removed 1 base from V and 3 bases from J, with 7 bases in between. The CDR3 is made up of 14 amino acids.